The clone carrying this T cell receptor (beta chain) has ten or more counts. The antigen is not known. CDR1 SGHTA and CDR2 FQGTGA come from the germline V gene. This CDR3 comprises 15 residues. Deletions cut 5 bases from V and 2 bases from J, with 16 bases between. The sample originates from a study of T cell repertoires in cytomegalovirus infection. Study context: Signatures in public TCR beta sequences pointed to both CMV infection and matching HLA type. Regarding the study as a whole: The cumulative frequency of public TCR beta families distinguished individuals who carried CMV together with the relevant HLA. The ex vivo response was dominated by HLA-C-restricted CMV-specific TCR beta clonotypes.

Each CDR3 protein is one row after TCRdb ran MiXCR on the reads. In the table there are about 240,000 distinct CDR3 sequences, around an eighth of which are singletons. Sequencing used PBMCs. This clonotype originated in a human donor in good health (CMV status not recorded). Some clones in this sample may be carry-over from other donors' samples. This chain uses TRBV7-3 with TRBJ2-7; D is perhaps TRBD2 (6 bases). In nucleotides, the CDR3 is TGTGCCAGCAGCCCGAGAGGCGGGGAAGCCTACGAGCAGTACTTC. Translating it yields CASSPRGGEAYEQYF. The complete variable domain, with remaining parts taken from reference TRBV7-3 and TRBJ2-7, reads GAGVSQTPSNKVTEKGKYVELRCDPISGHTALYWYRQSLGQGPEFLIYFQGTGAADDSGLPNDRFFAVRPEGSVSTLKIQRTERGDSAVYLCASSPRGGEAYEQYFGPGTRLTVT.